The rows below give T cell receptor beta chains drawn from one sample of a study of T cell responses to AZD1222 COVID-19 vaccine. Assay: immunoSEQ multiplex PCR; the TCRdb copy retains only in-frame clones and omits some. The repertoire holds 100,000 to 150,000 clones, with around 89% as singletons. The source material was peripheral blood, sampled on day 0 of MenACWY control vaccination. The source is an adult in good health. Each CDR3 is given with its conserved first and last residue. The D gene is left open where the match is weak. Clone size is shown for a subset of rows, as once, few, many or a class of expanded clone.

>TRBJ2-6|NA|TRBV7-9|NA
TGTGCCAGCAGCTTAGATCTCTCTGGGGCCAACGTCCTGACTTTC
CASSLDLSGANVLTF
>TRBJ2-2|TRBD2|TRBV30|once
TGTGCCTGGAGGCTAGCGGGTGGCGGAGCCGGGGAGCTGTTTTTT
CAWRLAGGGAGELFF
>TRBJ2-1|NA|TRBV2|once
TGTGCCAGCAGTGTGTACAGGCGCACCTCCTACAATGAGCAGTTCTTC
CASSVYRRTSYNEQFF
>TRBJ2-5|NA|TRBV30|NA
TGTGCCTGGATAATGACAGAGACCCAGTACTTC
CAWIMTETQYF
>TRBJ2-7|NA|TRBV6-4|NA
TGTGCCAGCAGTACCAGGGCTTTGTACGAGCAGTACTTC
CASSTRALYEQYF
>TRBJ2-2|NA|TRBV5-4|NA
TGTGCCAGCAGCTTGCTTAGAAGGGGCATGAACACCGGGGAGCTGTTTTTT
CASSLLRRGMNTGELFF
>TRBJ2-7|TRBD1|TRBV5-1|NA
TGCGCCAGCAGCTTGGCCGCAGGGACAGGCACCTACGAGCAGTACTTC
CASSLAAGTGTYEQYF
>TRBJ2-7|TRBD2|TRBV5-6|NA
TGTGCCAGCAGCCTGATTGTAGGAGGGAGGGCCCTTGACGAGCAGTACTTC
CASSLIVGGRALDEQYF
>TRBJ2-7|TRBD2|TRBV2|NA
TGTGCCAGCATGGGTACTAGCGCATCCTACGAGCAGTACTTC
CASMGTSASYEQYF
>TRBJ1-1|NA|TRBV24-1|NA
TGTGCCACCAGTGATCAGGGGCATAACCGGGCTTTCTTT
CATSDQGHNRAFF
>TRBJ2-1|NA|TRBV6-5|NA
TGTGCCAGCAGTTACTCGAATGCTGTGCAGTTCTTC
CASSYSNAVQFF
>TRBJ1-2|NA|TRBV5-1|once
TGCGCCAGCAGGGGCGGGGGCCTCTCTGGGTATGGCTACACCTTC
CASRGGGLSGYGYTF
>TRBJ1-5|NA|TRBV4-3|NA
TGCGCCAGCAGCCAAGGAGTAAGGAACCAGCCCCAGCATTTT
CASSQGVRNQPQHF
>TRBJ2-1|NA|TRBV12-3/TRBV12-4|once
TGTGCCAGCAGTCTTGGACTGTACAATGAGCAGTTCTTC
CASSLGLYNEQFF
>TRBJ1-1|NA|TRBV29-1|few
TGCAGCGTTGAGGGACACCTGAACACTGAAGCTTTCTTT
CSVEGHLNTEAFF
>TRBJ1-1|NA|TRBV29-1|few
TGCAGCGTCGACCAGAACACTGAAGCTTTCTTT
CSVDQNTEAFF
>TRBJ1-3|TRBD1|TRBV11-2|NA
TGTGCCAGCAGCCTAAGACAGGGAAGAAGAAACACCATATATTTT
CASSLRQGRRNTIYF
>TRBJ2-7|NA|TRBV18|NA
TGTGCCAGCTCACCGTCGCAGGGATCGCGGGAGCAGTACTTC
CASSPSQGSREQYF
>TRBJ1-1|NA|TRBV19|once
TGTGCCAGTAGTCTGGCAACGACCTTGGGTGAAGCTTTCTTT
CASSLATTLGEAFF
>TRBJ1-6|NA|TRBV9|NA
TGTGCCAGCAGCGTCCGGGACGGTAAACTAAGCTCCTATAATTCACCCCTCCACTTT
CASSVRDGKLSSYNSPLHF
>TRBJ1-1|NA|TRBV19|few
TGTGCCAGTAGTATAGTCATCGGAACTGAAGCTTTCTTT
CASSIVIGTEAFF
>TRBJ2-7|NA|TRBV3-1/TRBV3-2|NA
TGTGCCAGCAGCCAAGAACGTAGTCTCGAGCAGTACTTC
CASSQERSLEQYF
>TRBJ2-7|NA|TRBV3-1/TRBV3-2|once
TGTGCCAGCAGCCAAAGACTAACCTACGAGCAGTACTTC
CASSQRLTYEQYF
>TRBJ2-2|NA|TRBV2|NA
TGTGCCAGCAGGGGTGCAGGAAACACCGGGGAGCTGTTTTTT
CASRGAGNTGELFF
>TRBJ2-7|NA|TRBV20-1|NA
TGCAGTGCTAATCGCGGGATGGAGCAGTACTTC
CSANRGMEQYF
>TRBJ2-7|NA|TRBV10-3|NA
TGTGCCATCAGTGAGAGGGTCGGGGGCTCCTACGAGCAGTACTTC
CAISERVGGSYEQYF
>TRBJ1-2|NA|TRBV19|NA
TGTGCCAGTAGTATAGAGCCGGAAGGAGGCTACACCTTC
CASSIEPEGGYTF
>TRBJ1-3|NA|TRBV5-4|NA
TGTGCCAGCAGCTCTGGACAACAAGCGTTCTCTGGAAACACCATATATTTT
CASSSGQQAFSGNTIYF
>TRBJ1-5|NA|TRBV4-1|few
TGCGCCAGCAGCCAAGATCTGGGTTCCTATCAGCCCCAGCATTTT
CASSQDLGSYQPQHF
>TRBJ2-7|TRBD1|TRBV7-8|NA
TGTGCCAGCAGCTCTGGATCCGGGACAGGGGCCTACGAGCAGTACTTC
CASSSGSGTGAYEQYF
>TRBJ1-2|TRBD1|TRBV5-1|once
TGCGCCAGCAGCCAGACAGGGGGATCAGCGGGCTACACCTTC
CASSQTGGSAGYTF
>TRBJ1-2|NA|TRBV12-3/TRBV12-4|NA
TGTGCCAGCAGGGAGACAGGCGGGGGTGGCTACACCTTC
CASRETGGGGYTF
>TRBJ1-6|TRBD1|TRBV27|once
TGTGCCAGCAGTGCACAGGGGAATTCACCCCTCCACTTT
CASSAQGNSPLHF
>TRBJ1-3|NA|TRBV11-3|NA
TGTGCCAGCAGCTCGTACCCCTCCGGGACGGACTCTGGAAACACCATATATTTT
CASSSYPSGTDSGNTIYF
>TRBJ1-4|NA|TRBV6-2/TRBV6-3|NA
TGTGCCAGCAGCCTCTACGATTCGAGGGGACAATCCGAAAAACTGTTTTTT
CASSLYDSRGQSEKLFF
>TRBJ2-4|TRBD1|TRBV3-1/TRBV3-2|NA
TGTGCCAGCAGCCATAGCGTCCGGACAGGGGGAGCCAAAAACATTCAGTACTTC
CASSHSVRTGGAKNIQYF